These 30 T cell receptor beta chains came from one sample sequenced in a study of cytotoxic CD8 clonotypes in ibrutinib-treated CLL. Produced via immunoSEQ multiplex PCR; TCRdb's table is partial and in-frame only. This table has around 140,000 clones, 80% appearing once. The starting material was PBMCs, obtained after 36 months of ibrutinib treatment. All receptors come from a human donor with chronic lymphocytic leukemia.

The CDR3 DNA sequence: TGTGCCATCAGTGCAAGCGGGAACACCGGGGAGCTGTTTTTT. As protein: CAISASGNTGELFF. The chain joins TRBV10-3 to TRBJ2-2, with D tentatively TRBD2 (5 bases). The CDR3 has 14 residues. The germline V and J ends were trimmed by 4 bases and 1 base, with 7 bases remaining between them. Germline lookup yields CDR1 ENHRY and CDR2 SYGVKD.

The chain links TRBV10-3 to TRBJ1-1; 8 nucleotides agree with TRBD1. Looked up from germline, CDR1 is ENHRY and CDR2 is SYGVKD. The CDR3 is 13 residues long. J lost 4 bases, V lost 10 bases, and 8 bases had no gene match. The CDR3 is CATKITGGTEAFF. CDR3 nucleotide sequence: TGTGCCACCAAAATAACAGGGGGCACTGAAGCTTTCTTT.

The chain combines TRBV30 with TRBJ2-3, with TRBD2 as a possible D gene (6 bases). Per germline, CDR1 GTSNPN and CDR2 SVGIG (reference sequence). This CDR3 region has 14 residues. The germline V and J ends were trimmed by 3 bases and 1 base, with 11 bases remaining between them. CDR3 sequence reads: CAWRRWRGTDTQYF. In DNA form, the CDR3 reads TGTGCCTGGAGACGATGGAGGGGCACAGATACGCAGTATTTT.

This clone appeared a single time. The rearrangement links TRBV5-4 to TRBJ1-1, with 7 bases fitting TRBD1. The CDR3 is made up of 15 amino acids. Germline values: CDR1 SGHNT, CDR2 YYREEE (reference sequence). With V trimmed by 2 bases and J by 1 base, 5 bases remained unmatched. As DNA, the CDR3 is TGTGCCAGCAGCTTACCAGGGACAGAGAACACTGAAGCTTTCTTT. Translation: CASSLPGTENTEAFF.

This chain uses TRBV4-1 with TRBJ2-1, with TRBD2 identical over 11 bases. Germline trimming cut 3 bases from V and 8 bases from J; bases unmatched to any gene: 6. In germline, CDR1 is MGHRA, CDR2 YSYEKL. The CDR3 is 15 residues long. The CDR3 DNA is TGCGCCAGCAGCCATAGCGGGGGGGCATTTCATGAGCAGTTCTTC. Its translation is CASSHSGGAFHEQFF.

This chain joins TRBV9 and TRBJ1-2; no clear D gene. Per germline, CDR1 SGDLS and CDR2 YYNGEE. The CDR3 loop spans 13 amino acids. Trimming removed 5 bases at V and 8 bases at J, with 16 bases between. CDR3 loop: CASSAVRRKGYTF. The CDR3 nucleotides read TGTGCCAGCAGTGCAGTAAGGCGAAAGGGCTACACCTTC.

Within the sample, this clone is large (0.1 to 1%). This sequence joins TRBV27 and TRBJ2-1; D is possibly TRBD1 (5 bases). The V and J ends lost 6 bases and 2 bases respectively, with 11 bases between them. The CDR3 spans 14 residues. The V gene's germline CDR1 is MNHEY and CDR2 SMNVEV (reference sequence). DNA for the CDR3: TGTGCCAGCAGCCTCGTAGGGGCCTACAATGAGCAGTTCTTC. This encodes CASSLVGAYNEQFF.

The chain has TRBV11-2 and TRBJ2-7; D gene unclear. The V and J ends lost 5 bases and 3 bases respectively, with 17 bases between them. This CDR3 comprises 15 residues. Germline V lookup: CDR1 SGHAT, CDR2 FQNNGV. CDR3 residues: CASSPLGSLHYEQYF. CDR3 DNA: TGTGCCAGCAGCCCACTCGGATCGTTGCACTACGAGCAGTACTTC.

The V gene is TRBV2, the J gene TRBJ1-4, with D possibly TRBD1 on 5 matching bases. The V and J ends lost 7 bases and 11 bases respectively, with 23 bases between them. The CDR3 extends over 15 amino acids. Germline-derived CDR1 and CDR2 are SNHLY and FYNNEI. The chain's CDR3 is CASTSGRATIGKLFF. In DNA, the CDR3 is TGTGCCAGCACATCGGGACGGGCAACCATCGGGAAACTGTTTTTT. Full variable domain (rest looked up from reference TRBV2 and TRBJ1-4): EPEVTQTPSHQVTQMGQEVILRCVPISNHLYFYWYRQILGQKVEFLVSFYNNEISEKSEIFDDQFSVERPDGSNFTLKIRSTKLEDSAMYFCASTSGRATIGKLFFGSGTQLSVL.

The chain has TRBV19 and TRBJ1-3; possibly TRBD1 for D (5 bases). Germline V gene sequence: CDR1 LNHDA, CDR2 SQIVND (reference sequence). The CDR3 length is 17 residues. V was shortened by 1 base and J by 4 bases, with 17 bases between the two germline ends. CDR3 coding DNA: TGTGCCAGTAGTATAGCCGGGACCAGGTTACGAGGAAACACCATATATTTT. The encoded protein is CASSIAGTRLRGNTIYF.

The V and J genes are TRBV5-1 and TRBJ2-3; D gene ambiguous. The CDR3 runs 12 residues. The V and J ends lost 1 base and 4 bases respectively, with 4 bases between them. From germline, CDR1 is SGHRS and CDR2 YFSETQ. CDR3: CASSLTADTQYF. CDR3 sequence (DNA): TGCGCCAGCAGCTTGACTGCAGATACGCAGTATTTT. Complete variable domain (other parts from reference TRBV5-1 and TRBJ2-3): KAGVTQTPRYLIKTRGQQVTLSCSPISGHRSVSWYQQTPGQGLQFLFEYFSETQRNKGNFPGRFSGRQFSNSRSEMNVSTLELGDSALYLCASSLTADTQYFGPGTRLTVL.

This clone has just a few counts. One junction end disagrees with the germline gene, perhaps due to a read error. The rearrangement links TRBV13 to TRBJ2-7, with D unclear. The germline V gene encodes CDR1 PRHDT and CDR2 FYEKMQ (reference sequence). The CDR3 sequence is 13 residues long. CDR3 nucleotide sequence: TGTGCCAGCAGCTCCAAGGTGGGCACCGAGGAGTACTTC. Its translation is CASSSKVGTEEYF.

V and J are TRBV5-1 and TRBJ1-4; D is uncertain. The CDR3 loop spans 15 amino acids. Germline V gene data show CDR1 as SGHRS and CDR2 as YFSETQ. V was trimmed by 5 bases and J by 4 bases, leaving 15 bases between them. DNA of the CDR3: TGCGCCAGCAGTTTTTCAGCCGATCTTAATGAAAAACTGTTTTTT. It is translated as CASSFSADLNEKLFF. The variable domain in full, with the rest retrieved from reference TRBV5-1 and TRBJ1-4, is KAGVTQTPRYLIKTRGQQVTLSCSPISGHRSVSWYQQTPGQGLQFLFEYFSETQRNKGNFPGRFSGRQFSNSRSEMNVSTLELGDSALYLCASSFSADLNEKLFFGSGTQLSVL.

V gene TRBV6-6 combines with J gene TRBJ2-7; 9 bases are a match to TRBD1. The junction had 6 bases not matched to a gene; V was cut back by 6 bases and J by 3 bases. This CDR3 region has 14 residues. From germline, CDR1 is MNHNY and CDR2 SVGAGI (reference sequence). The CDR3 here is CASSSWTGVYEQYF. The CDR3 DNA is TGTGCCAGCAGCTCCTGGACAGGGGTCTACGAGCAGTACTTC.

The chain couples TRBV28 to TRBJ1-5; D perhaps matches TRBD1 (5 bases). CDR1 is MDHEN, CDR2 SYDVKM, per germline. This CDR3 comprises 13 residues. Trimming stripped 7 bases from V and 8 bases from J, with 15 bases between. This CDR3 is CASNGRVREPQHF. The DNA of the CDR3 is TGTGCCAGCAACGGCAGGGTTAGAGAGCCCCAGCATTTT.

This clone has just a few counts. CDR3 nucleotides: TGTGCCAGCAGTCGAGACAGCCTCTACGAGCAGTACTTC. Protein product: CASSRDSLYEQYF. The rearrangement links TRBV6-1 to TRBJ2-7; D is possibly TRBD1 (5 bases). Trimming removed 5 bases at V and 3 bases at J, with 11 bases between. CDR3 length equals 13 residues. Germline CDR1 MNHNS, CDR2 SASEGT.

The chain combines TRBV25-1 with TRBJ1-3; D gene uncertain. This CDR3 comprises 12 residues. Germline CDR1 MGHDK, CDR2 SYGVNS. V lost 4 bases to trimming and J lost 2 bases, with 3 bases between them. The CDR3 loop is CASSGTGNTIYF. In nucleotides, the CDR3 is TGTGCCAGCAGTGGAACTGGAAACACCATATATTTT.

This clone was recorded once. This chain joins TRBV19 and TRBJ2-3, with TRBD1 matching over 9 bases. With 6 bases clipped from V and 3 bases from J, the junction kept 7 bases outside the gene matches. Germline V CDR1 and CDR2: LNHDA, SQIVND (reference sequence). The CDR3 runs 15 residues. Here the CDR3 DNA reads TGTGCCAGTAGGACGGGACAGGGTAGGACAGATACGCAGTATTTT. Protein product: CASRTGQGRTDTQYF.

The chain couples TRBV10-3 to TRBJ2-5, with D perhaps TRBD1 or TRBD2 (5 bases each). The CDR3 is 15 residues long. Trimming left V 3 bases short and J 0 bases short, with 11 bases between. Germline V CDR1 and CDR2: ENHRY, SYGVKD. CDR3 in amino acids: CAISEGTTYQETQYF. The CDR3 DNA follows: TGTGCCATCAGTGAAGGGACCACGTACCAAGAGACCCAGTACTTC.

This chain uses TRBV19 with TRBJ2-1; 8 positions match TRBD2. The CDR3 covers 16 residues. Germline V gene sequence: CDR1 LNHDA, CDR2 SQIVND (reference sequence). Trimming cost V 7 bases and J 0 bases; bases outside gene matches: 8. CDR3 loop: CASKERGTRSYNEQFF. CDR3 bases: TGTGCCAGTAAGGAGCGGGGGACCCGCTCCTACAATGAGCAGTTCTTC.

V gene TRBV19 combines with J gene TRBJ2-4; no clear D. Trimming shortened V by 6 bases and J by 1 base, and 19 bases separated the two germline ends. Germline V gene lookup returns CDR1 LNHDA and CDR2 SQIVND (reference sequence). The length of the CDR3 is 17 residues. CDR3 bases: TGTGCCAGTAGGTCAAAGCAGGCTCTGGTGGCCAAAAACATTCAGTACTTC. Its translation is CASRSKQALVAKNIQYF.

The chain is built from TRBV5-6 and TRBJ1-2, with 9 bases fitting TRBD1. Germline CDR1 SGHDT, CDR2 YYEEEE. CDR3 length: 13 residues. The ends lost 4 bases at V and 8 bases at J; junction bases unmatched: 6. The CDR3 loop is CASSPGQGFGYTF. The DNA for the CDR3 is TGTGCCAGCAGCCCGGGACAGGGTTTCGGCTACACCTTC.

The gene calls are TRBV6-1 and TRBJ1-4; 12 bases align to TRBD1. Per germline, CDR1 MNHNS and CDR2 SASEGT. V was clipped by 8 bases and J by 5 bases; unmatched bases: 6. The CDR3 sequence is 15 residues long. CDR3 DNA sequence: TGTGCCAGCGGATCCGGGACAGGGGGCAATGAAAAACTGTTTTTT. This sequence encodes CASGSGTGGNEKLFF.

The CDR3 region is CASSLASQQGQGVRPSYGYTF. As DNA, the CDR3 is TGTGCCAGCAGTTTAGCCTCCCAACAAGGACAGGGGGTTCGGCCGAGCTATGGCTACACCTTC. The chain recombines TRBV27 with TRBJ1-2, with 10 bases lining up with TRBD1. The CDR3 runs 21 residues. After removal of 2 bases from V and 4 bases from J, the junction contained 22 bases not matched to a gene. CDR1 MNHEY and CDR2 SMNVEV come from the germline V gene (reference sequence).

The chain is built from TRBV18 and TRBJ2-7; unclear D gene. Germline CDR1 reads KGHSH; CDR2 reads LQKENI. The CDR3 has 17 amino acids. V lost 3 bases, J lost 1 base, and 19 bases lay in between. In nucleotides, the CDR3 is TGTGCCAGCTCACCGCAGACCGGGCGAAGGATATCCTACGAGCAGTACTTC. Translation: CASSPQTGRRISYEQYF.

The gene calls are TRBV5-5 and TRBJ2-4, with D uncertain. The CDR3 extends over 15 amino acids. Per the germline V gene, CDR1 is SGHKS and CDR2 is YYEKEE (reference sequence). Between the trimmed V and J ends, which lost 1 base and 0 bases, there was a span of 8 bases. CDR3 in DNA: TGTGCCAGCAGCTTGAGTGGGGTAGCCAAAAACATTCAGTACTTC. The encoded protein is CASSLSGVAKNIQYF. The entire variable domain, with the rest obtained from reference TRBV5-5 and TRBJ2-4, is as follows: DAGVTQSPTHLIKTRGQQVTLRCSPISGHKSVSWYQQVLGQGPQFIFQYYEKEERGRGNFPDRFSARQFPNYSSELNVNALLLGDSALYLCASSLSGVAKNIQYFGAGTRLSVL.

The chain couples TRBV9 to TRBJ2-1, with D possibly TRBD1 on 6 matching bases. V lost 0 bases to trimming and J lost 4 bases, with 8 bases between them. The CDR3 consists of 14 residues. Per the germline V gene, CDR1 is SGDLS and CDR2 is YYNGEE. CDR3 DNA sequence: TGTGCCAGCAGCGTAGGGGACAAATACAATGAGCAGTTCTTC. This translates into CASSVGDKYNEQFF.

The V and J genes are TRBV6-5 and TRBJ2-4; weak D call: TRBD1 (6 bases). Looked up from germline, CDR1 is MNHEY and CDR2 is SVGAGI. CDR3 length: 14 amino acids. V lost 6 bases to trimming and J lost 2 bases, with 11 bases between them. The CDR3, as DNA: TGTGCCAGCAGACCTCAGGGGTCCAAAAACATTCAGTACTTC. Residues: CASRPQGSKNIQYF.

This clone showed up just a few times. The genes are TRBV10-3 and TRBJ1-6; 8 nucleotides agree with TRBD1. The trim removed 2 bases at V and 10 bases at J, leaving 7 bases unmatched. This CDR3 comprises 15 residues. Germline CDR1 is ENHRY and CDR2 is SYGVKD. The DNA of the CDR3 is TGTGCCATCAGTGAGGGCCAGGGGGCAGAGTCACCCCTCCACTTT. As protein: CAISEGQGAESPLHF.

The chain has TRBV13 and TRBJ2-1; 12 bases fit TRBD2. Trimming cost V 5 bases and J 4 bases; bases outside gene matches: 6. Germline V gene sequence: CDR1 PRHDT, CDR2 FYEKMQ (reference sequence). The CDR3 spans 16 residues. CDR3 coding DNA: TGTGCCAGCAGCCCCCCCGGGACTAGCGGGTACAATGAGCAGTTCTTC. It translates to CASSPPGTSGYNEQFF.